This T cell receptor beta chain stems from a study of cytomegalovirus exposure and HLA in healthy donors. Study-level results: Altogether, 150 to 200 TCR beta chains were recorded as cytomegalovirus-associated.

A multiplex PCR was run with 60 Vbeta primers and 13 Jbeta primers. Assay: immunoSEQ multiplex PCR; the TCRdb copy retains only in-frame clones and omits some. The data hold roughly 150,000 clones, with about 81% observed a single time. A note on this clone: Its specificity is not known.

The CDR3 length is 13 residues. V lost 3 bases and J 6 bases, leaving 8 bases between the germline ends. Germline V gives CDR1 SGHTA, CDR2 FQGTGA. This TCR derives from a girl aged 5-17 years in good health and CMV-seropositive. The sample taken for sequencing was PBMCs. The gene calls are TRBV7-3 and TRBJ2-2; tentatively, D is TRBD1 (5 bases). CDR3 nucleotides: TGTGCCAGCAGCTTGGCAGGGCCCGGGGAGCTGTTTTTT. Its protein is CASSLAGPGELFF. Full variable domain (outside the CDR3, taken from reference TRBV7-3 and TRBJ2-2): GAGVSQTPSNKVTEKGKYVELRCDPISGHTALYWYRQSLGQGPEFLIYFQGTGAADDSGLPNDRFFAVRPEGSVSTLKIQRTERGDSAVYLCASSLAGPGELFFGEGSRLTVL.